This T cell receptor beta chain stems from a study of CD8 T cells in Susac syndrome. Study details: When their blood was taken, the Susac syndrome patients had either not yet had any therapy, were taking corticosteroids, or were taking intravenous immunoglobulin alone.

Study-wide results and limits: In Susac patients, clonal expansion was not detected in CD4+ cells.

V was pared by 7 bases and J by 3 bases, with 11 bases of the junction left unmatched. This CDR3 comprises 16 residues. Germline V gives CDR1 DFQATT, CDR2 SNEGSKA (reference sequence). Reverse transcription of about 0.5 to 1 ug RNA was carried out with random hexamers. TCRdb re-analysed the immunoSEQ multiplex PCR reads in MiXCR, keeping a single row per CDR3 protein. The sample includes around 200,000 distinct CDR3 sequences, around 94% seen only once; the top ten take 0.099%. Concerning this clonotype: Its target is not known.

The chain joins TRBV20-1 to TRBJ2-5; 13 nucleotides line up with TRBD2. The sample was CD4+ T cells from PBMCs. The receptor was isolated from a human donor with Susac syndrome. CDR3 sequence reads: CSVRSAGTSGKETQYF. CDR3 nucleotides: TGCAGTGTCAGGTCGGCCGGGACTAGCGGGAAAGAGACCCAGTACTTC.